This T cell receptor (beta chain) was recovered during a study of blood T cells in healthy people across ages. Each sample provided at least 6 micrograms of extracted total RNA. V was pared by 10 bases and J by 2 bases, with 9 bases of the junction left unmatched. The germline CDR1 and CDR2 sequences are MDHEN and SYDVKM. The CDR3 consists of 15 residues. A second PCR, run for about 7 to 11 cycles, used a sample-barcoded 5' primer plus a J-beta primer mix. Every cDNA was tagged by a template-switch adaptor with 12 random nucleotides. Researchers report that each sample yielded at least 2.5 million CDR3-containing paired-end reads. TCRdb re-called the 5' RACE reads with MiXCR, one entry per CDR3 protein. The sample holds around 800,000 distinct CDR3 sequences; 46% are singletons and the top ten take about a sixth. There are a few counts of this clonotype.

This sequence joins TRBV28 and TRBJ2-3, with 10 bases matching TRBD1. The TCR was taken from an elderly man in good health. Material for sequencing was blood. In DNA, the CDR3 is TGTGCCACCAACCGGGACAGGGGACCCACAGATACGCAGTATTTT. Translating it yields CATNRDRGPTDTQYF. Complete variable domain (other parts from reference TRBV28 and TRBJ2-3): DVKVTQSSRYLVKRTGEKVFLECVQDMDHENMFWYRQDPGLGLRLIYFSYDVKMKEKGDIPEGYSVSREKKERFSLILESASTNQTSMYLCATNRDRGPTDTQYFGPGTRLTVL.